This T cell receptor (beta chain) derives from a study of shared clonotypes between healthy human individuals. Notes on the study in general: Only blood was sampled, and tissue TCR repertoires likely differ from blood ones.

On this clone itself: Antigen: not known. The CDR3 ends on some other residue instead of the conserved phenylalanine or tryptophan, so this is likely a read error.

The method was immunoSEQ multiplex PCR; TCRdb's version includes in-frame clones alone and lacks a portion of them. The sample carries over a million clones, around 78% recorded once. This CDR3 contains 14 residues. Deletions cut 2 bases from V and 4 bases from J, with 11 bases between. Germline assignment: CDR1 SNHLY and CDR2 FYNNEI. Source material: memory CD4+ T cells from PBMCs. Subset meaning: CD45RA-negative fraction. The origin of this receptor is a young man in good health. Some clones in this sample may be carry-over from other donors' samples. The V and J genes are TRBV2 and TRBJ1-2; no clear D gene. CDR3 sequence: CASSEYGGSYGYTL. The CDR3 nucleotides are TGTGCCAGCAGTGAATACGGCGGAAGCTATGGCTACACCCTC.